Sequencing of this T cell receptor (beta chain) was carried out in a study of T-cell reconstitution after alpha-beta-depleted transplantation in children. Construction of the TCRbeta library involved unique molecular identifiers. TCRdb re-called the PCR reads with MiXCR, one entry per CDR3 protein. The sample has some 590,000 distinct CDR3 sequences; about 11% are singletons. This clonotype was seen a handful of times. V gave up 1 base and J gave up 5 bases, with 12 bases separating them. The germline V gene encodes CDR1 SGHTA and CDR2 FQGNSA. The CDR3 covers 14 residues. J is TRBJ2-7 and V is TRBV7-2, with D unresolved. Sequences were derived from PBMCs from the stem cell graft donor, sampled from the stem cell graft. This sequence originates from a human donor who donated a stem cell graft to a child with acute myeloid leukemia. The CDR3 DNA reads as TGTGCCAGCAGCTTAGATGCAGTACGCGACGAGCAGTACTTC. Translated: CASSLDAVRDEQYF.